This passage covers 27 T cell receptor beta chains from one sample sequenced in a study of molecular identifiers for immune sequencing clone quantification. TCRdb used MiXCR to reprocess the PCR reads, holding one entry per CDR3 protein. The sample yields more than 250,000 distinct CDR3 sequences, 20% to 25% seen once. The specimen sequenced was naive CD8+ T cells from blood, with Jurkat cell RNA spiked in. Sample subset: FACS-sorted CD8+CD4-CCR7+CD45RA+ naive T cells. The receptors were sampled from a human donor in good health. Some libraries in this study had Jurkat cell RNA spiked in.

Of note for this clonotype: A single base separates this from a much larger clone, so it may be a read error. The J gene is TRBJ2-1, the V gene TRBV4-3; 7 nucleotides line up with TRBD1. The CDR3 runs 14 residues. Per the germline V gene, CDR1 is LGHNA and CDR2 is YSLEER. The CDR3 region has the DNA TGCGCCAGCGGCCAGCAGACAGGGTCAAATGAGCAGTTCTTC. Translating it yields CASGQQTGSNEQFF.

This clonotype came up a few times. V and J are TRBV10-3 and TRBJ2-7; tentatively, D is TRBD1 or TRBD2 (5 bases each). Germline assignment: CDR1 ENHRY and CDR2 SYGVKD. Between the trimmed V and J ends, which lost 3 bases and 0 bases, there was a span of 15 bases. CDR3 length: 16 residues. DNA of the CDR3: TGTGCCATCAGTGACCGTTGGGACGAGAGCTCCTACGAGCAGTACTTC. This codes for CAISDRWDESSYEQYF.

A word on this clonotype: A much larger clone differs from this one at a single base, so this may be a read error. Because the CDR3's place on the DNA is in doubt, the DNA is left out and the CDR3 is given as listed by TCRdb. This CDR3 is CASSFGQGAGYEQCF. The gene calls are TRBV7-9 and TRBJ2-7; the DNA was not used to check the table's D call, TRBD1. The CDR3 totals 15 residues, both ends included. Per the germline V gene, CDR1 is SEHNR and CDR2 is FQNEAQ (reference sequence).

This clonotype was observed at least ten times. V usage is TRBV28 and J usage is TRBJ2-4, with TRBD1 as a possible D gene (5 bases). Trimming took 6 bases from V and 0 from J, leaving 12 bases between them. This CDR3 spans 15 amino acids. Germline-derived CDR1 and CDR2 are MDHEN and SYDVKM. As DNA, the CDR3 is TGTGCCAGCAGCCCTGGGGCTCTAGCCAAAAACATTCAGTACTTC. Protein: CASSPGALAKNIQYF.

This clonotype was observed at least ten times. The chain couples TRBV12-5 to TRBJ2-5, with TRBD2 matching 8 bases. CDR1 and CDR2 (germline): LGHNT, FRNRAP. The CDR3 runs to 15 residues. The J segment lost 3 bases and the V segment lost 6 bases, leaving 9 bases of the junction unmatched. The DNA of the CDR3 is TGTGCTAGTGGAAAAGGGACTAGGTCCGAAGAGACCCAGTACTTC. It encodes CASGKGTRSEETQYF.

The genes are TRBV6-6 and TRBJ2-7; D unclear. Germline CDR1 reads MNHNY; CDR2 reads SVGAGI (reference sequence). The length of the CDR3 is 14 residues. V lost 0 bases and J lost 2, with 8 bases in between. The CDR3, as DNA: TGTGCCAGCAGTTACTCGTTAGGGACCTACGAGCAGTACTTC. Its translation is CASSYSLGTYEQYF.

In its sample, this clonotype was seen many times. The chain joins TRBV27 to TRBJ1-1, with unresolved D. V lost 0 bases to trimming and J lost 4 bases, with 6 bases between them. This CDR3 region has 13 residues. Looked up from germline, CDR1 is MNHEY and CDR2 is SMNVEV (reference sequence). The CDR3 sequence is CASSLSMATEAFF. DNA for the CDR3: TGTGCCAGCAGTTTATCGATGGCCACTGAAGCTTTCTTT.

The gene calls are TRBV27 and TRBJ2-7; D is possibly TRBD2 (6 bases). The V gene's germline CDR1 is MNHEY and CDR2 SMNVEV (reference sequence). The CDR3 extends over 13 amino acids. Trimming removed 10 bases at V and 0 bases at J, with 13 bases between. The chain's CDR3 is CATTGLNSYEQYF. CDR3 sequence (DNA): TGTGCCACCACGGGACTCAACTCCTACGAGCAGTACTTC.

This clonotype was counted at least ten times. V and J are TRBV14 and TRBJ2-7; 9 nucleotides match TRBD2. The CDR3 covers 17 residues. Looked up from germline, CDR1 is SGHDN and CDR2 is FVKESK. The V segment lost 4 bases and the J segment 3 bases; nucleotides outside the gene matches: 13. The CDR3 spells CASSRLSAGGPLYEQYF. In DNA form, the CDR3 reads TGTGCCAGCAGCCGCCTGAGTGCGGGGGGGCCTCTCTACGAGCAGTACTTC.

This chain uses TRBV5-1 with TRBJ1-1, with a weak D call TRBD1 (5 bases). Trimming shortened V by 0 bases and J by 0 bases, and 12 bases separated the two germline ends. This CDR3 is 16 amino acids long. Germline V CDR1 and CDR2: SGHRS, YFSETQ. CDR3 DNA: TGCGCCAGCAGCTTGGTCGGCAGGGTGATGAACACTGAAGCTTTCTTT. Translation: CASSLVGRVMNTEAFF.

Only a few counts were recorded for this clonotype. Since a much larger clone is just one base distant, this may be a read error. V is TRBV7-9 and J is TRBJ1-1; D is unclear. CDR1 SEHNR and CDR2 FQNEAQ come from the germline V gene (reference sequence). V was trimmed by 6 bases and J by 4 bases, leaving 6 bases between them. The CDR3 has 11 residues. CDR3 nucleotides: TGTGCCAGCAGGGCTTCCACTGAAGCTTTCTTT. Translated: CASRASTEAFF.

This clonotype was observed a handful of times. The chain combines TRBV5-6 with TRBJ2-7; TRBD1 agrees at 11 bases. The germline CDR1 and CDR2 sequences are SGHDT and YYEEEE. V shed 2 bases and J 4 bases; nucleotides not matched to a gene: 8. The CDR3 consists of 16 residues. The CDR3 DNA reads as TGTGCCAGCAGCTTCCCCCTCCGGGACAGGGGGTACGAGCAGTACTTC. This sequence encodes CASSFPLRDRGYEQYF.

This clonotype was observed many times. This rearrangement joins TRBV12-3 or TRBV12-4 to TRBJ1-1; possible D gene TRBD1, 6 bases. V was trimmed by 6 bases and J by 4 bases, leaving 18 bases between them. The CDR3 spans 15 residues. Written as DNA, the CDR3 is TGTGCCAGCAGCCTCCGAGGTTTAGGGGGCACTGAAGCTTTCTTT. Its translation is CASSLRGLGGTEAFF.

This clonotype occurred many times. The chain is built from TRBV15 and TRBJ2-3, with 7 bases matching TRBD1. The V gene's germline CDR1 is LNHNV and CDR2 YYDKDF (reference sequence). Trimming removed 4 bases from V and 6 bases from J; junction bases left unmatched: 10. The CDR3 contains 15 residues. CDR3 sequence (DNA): TGTGCCACCAGCAACAGGGGATCGCTAGTCGATACGCAGTATTTT. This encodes CATSNRGSLVDTQYF.

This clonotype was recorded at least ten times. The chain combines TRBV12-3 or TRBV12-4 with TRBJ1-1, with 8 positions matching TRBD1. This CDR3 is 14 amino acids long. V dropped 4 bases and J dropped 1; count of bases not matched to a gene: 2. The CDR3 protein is CASSYGTGNTEAFF. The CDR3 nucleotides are TGTGCCAGCAGTTACGGGACAGGGAACACTGAAGCTTTCTTT.

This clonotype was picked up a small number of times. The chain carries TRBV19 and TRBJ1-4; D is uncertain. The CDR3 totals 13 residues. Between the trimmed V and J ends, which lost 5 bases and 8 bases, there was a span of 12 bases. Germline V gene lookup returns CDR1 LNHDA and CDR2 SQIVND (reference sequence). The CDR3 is CASSLAANEKLFF. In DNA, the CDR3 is TGTGCCAGTAGTTTGGCAGCGAACGAAAAACTGTTTTTT.

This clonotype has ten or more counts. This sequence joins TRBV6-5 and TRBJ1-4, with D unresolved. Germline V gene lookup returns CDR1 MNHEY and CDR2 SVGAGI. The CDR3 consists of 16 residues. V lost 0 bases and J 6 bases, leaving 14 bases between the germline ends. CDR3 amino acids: CASSYSPPYRYEKLFF. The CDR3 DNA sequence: TGTGCCAGCAGTTACTCGCCGCCATATCGGTATGAAAAACTGTTTTTT.

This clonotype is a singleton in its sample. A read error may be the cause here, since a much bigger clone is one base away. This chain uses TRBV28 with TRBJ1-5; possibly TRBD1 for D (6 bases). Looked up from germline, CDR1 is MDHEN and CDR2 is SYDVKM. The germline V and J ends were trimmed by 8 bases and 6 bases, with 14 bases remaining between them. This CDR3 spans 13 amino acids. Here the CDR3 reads CASCLNRVQPQHF. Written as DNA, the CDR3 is TGTGCCAGCTGTCTAAACAGGGTTCAGCCCCAGCATTTT.

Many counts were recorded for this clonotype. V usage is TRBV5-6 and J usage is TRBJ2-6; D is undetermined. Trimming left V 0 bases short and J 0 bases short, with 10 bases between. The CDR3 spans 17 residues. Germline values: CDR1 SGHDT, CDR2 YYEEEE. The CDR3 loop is CASSLDPVHSGANVLTF. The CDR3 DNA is TGTGCCAGCAGCTTGGATCCAGTTCACTCTGGGGCCAACGTCCTGACTTTC.

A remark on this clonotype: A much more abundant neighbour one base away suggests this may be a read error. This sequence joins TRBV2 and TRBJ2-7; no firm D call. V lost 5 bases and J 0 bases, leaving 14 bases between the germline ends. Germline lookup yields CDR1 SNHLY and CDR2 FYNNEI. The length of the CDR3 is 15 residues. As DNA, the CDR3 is TGTGCCAGCAGTTCGGTGACAAAGACCTCCTACGAGCAGTACTTC. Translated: CASSSVTKTSYEQYF.

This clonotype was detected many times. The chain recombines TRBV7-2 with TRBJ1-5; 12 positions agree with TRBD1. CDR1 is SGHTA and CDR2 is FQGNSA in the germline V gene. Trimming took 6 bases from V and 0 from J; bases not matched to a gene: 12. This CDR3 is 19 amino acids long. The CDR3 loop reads CASSYYPGQGAYSNQPQHF. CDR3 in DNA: TGTGCCAGCAGTTACTATCCGGGACAGGGGGCGTATAGCAATCAGCCCCAGCATTTT.

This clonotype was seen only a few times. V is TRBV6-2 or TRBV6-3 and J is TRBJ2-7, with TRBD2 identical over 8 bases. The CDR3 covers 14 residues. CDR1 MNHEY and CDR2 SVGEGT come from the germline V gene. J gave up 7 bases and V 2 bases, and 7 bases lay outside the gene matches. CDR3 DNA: TGTGCCAGCAGTTACCGGGAGGGCCTCTGGGAGCAGTACTTC. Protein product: CASSYREGLWEQYF.

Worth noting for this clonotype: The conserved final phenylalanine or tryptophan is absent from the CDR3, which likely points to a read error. CDR3 residues: CSAPHASQLLYEQYL. The CDR3 DNA reads as TGCAGTGCTCCCCACGCGAGTCAGCTGCTCTACGAGCAGTACCTC. The gene calls are TRBV20-1 and TRBJ2-7; unclear D gene. V was clipped by 5 bases and J by 3 bases, with 20 bases between them. The CDR3 contains 15 residues. Germline assignment: CDR1 DFQATT and CDR2 SNEGSKA (reference sequence).

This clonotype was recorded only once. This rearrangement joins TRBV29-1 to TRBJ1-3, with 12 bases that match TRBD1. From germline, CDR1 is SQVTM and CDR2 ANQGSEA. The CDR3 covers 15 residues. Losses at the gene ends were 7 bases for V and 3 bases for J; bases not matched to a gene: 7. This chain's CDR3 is CSAQGTGGFGNTIYF. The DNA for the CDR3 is TGCAGCGCCCAAGGGACAGGGGGCTTTGGAAACACCATATATTTT.

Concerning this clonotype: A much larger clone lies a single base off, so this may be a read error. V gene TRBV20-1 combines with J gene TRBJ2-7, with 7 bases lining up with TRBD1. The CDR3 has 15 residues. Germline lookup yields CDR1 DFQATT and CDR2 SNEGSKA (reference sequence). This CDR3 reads CSARDRDSNSYERYF. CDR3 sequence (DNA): TGCAGTGCTAGAGATAGGGACAGTAACTCCTACGAGCGGTACTTC.

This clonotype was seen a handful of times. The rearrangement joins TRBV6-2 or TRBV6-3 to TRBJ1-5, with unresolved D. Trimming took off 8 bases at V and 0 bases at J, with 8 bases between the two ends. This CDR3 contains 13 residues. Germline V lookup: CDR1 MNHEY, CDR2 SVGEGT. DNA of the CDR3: TGTGCCAGCCAAGTGTTTAGCAATCAGCCCCAGCATTTT. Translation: CASQVFSNQPQHF.

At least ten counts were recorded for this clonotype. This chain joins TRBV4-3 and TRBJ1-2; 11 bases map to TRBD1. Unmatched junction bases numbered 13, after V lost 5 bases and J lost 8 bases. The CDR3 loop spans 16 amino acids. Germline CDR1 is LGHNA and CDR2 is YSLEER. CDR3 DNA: TGCGCCAGCAGCGCATGGACAGGGGGCGCTTCCTCCGGCTACACCTTC. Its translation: CASSAWTGGASSGYTF.